A single TCR beta chain is shown here with its context. The antigen remains undetermined. The sample is drawn from a study of OX40 agonist ivuxolimab in advanced cancers. Study overall: Administration of intravenous ivuxolimab to patients occurred every 2 weeks at 0.01 to 10 mg/kg. Whole-study results and caveats: Averaging showed that CD8+ T cells had more expanded clones than CD4+ did.

CDR1 and CDR2 from the germline V gene are LGHNT and FRNRAP. V was clipped by 0 bases and J by 4 bases; unmatched bases: 3. The CDR3 length is 15 residues. Assay used: immunoSEQ multiplex PCR; TCRdb lists only in-frame clones, some missing. The sample contains nearly 35,000 clones, roughly 90% of which appear only once. At baseline, cycle 4 day 1, and cycle 7 day 1, blood was sampled. The gene calls are TRBV12-5 and TRBJ2-7; 10 bases are shared with TRBD2. The sequenced sample was CD4+ or CD8+ T cells sorted from blood, obtained in a trial of the OX40 agonist ivuxolimab. This receptor was taken from an adult with an advanced solid tumor such as melanoma, head and neck, liver or kidney cancer. CDR3 sequence (DNA): TGTGCTAGTGGTTTGGTGGTTAGCGGGAGGTACGAGCAGTACTTC. This sequence encodes CASGLVVSGRYEQYF.